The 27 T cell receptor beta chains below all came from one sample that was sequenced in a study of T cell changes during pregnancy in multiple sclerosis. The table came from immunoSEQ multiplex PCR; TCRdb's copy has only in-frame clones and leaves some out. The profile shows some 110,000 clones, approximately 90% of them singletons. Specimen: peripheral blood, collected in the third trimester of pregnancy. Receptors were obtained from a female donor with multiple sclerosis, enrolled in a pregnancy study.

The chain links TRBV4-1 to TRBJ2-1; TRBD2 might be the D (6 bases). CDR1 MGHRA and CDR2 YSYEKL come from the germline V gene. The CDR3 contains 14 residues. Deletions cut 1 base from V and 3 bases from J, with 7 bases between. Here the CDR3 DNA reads TGCGCCAGCAGCCAAGCGGGGGACTACAATGAGCAGTTCTTC. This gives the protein CASSQAGDYNEQFF.

CDR3 bases: TGTGCCAGCAGCCGGTCGGGACTTTCCAACACTGAAGCTTTCTTT. Translating gives CASSRSGLSNTEAFF. The chain joins TRBV7-3 to TRBJ1-1; D possibly corresponds to TRBD1 (5 bases). CDR3 length: 15 amino acids. The V gene lost 5 bases and the J gene lost 2 bases, with 15 bases spanning the gap. Germline V gives CDR1 SGHTA, CDR2 FQGTGA.

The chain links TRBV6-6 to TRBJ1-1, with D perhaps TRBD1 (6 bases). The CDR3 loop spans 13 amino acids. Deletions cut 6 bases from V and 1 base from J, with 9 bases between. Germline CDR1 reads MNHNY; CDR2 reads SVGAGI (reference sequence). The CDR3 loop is CASRRQANTEAFF. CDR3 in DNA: TGTGCCAGCAGACGACAGGCGAACACTGAAGCTTTCTTT.

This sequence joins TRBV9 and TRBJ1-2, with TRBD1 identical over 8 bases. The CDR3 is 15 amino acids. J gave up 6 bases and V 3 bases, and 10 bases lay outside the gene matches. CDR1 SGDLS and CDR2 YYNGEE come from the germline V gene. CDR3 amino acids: CASSGPDRVFDGYTF. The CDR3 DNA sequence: TGTGCCAGCAGCGGCCCGGACAGGGTTTTCGATGGCTACACCTTC. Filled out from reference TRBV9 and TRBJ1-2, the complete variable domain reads DSGVTQTPKHLITATGQRVTLRCSPRSGDLSVYWYQQSLDQGLQFLIQYYNGEERAKGNILERFSAQQFPDLHSELNLSSLELGDSALYFCASSGPDRVFDGYTFGSGTRLTVV.

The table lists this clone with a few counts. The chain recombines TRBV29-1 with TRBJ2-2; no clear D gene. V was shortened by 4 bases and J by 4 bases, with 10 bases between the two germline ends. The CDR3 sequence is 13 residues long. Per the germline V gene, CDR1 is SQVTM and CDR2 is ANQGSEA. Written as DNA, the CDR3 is TGCAGCGTTGGATTCAGTGGCACCGGGGAGCTGTTTTTT. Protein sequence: CSVGFSGTGELFF.

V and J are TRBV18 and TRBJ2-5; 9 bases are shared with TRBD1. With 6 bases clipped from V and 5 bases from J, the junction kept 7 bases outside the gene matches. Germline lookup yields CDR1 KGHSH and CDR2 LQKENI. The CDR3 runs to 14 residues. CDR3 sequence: CASSTAGTGETQYF. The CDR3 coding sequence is TGTGCCAGCTCGACAGCCGGGACAGGGGAGACCCAGTACTTC.

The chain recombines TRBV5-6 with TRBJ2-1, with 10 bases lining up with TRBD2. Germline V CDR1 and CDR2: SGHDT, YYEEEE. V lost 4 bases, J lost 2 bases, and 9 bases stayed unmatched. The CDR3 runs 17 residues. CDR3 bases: TGTGCCAGCAGCCCGCCTAGCGGGAGCCCCACCTACAATGAGCAGTTCTTC. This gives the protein CASSPPSGSPTYNEQFF.

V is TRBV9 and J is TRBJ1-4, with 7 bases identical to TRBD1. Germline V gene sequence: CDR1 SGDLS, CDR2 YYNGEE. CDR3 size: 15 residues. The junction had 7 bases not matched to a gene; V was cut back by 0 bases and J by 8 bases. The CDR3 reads CASSVGGTEAEKLFF. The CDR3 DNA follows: TGTGCCAGCAGCGTAGGTGGGACAGAAGCAGAAAAACTGTTTTTT.

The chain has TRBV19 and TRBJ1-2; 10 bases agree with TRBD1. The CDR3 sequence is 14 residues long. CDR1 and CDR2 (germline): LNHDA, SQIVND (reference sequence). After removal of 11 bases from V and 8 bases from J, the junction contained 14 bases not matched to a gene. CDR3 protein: CASTGGQGLRGYTF. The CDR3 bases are TGTGCCTCTACGGGGGGACAGGGGCTGCGCGGCTACACCTTC. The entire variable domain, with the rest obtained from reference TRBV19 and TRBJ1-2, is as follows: DGGITQSPKYLFRKEGQNVTLSCEQNLNHDAMYWYRQDPGQGLRLIYYSQIVNDFQKGDIAEGYSVSREKKESFPLTVTSAQKNPTAFYLCASTGGQGLRGYTFGSGTRLTVV.

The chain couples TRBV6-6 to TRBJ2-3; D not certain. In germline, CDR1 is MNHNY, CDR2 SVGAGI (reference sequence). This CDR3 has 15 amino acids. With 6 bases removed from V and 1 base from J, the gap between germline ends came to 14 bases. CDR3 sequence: CASSPTVYGTDTQYF. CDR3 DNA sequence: TGTGCCAGCAGCCCAACTGTTTACGGCACAGATACGCAGTATTTT.

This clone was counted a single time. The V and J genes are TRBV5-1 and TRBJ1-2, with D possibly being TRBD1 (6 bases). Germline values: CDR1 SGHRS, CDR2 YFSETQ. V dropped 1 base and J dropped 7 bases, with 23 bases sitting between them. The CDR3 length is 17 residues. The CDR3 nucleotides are TGCGCCAGCAGCTTGAGCAGCCCGTCGGACAGAGTACGTGGCTACACCTTC. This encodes CASSLSSPSDRVRGYTF.

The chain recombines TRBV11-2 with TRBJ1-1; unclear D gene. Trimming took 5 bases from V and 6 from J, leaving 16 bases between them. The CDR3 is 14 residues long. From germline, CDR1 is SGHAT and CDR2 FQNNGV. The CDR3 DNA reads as TGTGCCAGCAGCCCCTCCTCGTCCAGGCCTGAAGCTTTCTTT. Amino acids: CASSPSSSRPEAFF.

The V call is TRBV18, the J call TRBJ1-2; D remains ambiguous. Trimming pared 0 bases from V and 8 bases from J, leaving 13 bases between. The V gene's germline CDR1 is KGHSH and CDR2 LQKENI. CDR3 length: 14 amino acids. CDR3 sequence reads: CASSPPLRGEGYTF. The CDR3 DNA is TGTGCCAGCTCACCACCTCTGCGCGGCGAAGGCTACACCTTC.

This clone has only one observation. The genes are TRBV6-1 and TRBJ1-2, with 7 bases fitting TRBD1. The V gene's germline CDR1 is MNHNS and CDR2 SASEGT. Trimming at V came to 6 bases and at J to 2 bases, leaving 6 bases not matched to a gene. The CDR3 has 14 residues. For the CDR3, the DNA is TGTGCCAGCAGCTTGGACAGGTTGAACTATGGCTACACCTTC. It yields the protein CASSLDRLNYGYTF.

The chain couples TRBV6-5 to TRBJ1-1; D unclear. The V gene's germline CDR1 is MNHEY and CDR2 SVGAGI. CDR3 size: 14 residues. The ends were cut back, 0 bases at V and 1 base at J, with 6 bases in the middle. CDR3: CASSYSSRNTEAFF. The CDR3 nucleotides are TGTGCCAGCAGTTACTCGAGTAGGAACACTGAAGCTTTCTTT.

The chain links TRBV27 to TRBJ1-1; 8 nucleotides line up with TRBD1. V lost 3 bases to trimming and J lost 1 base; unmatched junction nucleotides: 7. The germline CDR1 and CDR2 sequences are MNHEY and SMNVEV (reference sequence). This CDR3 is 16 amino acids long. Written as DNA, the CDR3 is TGTGCCAGCAGTTTCCGGAGGACAGGGCGGAACACTGAAGCTTTCTTT. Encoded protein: CASSFRRTGRNTEAFF.

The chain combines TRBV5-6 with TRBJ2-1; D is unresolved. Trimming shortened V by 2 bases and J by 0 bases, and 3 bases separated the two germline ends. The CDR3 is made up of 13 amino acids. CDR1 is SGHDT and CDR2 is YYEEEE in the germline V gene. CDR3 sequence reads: CASSFLSYNEQFF. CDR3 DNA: TGTGCCAGCAGCTTTCTCTCCTACAATGAGCAGTTCTTC.

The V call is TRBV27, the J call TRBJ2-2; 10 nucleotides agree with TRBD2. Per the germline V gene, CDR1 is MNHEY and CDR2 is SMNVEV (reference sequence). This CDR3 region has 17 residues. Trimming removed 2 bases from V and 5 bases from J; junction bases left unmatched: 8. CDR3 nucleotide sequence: TGTGCCAGCAGTTTAGAAGCGGGAGGGCCAGGAACCGGGGAGCTGTTTTTT. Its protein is CASSLEAGGPGTGELFF.

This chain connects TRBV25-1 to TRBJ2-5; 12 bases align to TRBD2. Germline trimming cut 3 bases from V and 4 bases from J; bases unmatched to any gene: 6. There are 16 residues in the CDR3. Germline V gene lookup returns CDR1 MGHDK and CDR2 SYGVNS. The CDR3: CASSDFPSGGGETQYF. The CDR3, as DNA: TGTGCCAGCAGTGATTTTCCTAGCGGGGGGGGAGAGACCCAGTACTTC.

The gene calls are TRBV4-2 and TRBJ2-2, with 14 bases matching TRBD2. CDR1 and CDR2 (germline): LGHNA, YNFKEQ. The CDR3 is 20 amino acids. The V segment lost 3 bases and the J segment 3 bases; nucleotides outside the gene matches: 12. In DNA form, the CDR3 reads TGTGCCAGCAGCCACGATGTGACTAGCGGGAGGGCCAGGGACACCGGGGAGCTGTTTTTT. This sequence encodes CASSHDVTSGRARDTGELFF.

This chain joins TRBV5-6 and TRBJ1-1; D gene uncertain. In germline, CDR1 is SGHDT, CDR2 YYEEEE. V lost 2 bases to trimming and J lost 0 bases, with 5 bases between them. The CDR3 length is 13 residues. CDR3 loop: CASSLTVNTEAFF. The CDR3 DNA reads TGTGCCAGCAGCTTAACAGTGAACACTGAAGCTTTCTTT. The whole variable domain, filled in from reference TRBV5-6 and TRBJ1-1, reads DAGVTQSPTHLIKTRGQQVTLRCSPKSGHDTVSWYQQALGQGPQFIFQYYEEEERQRGNFPDRFSGHQFPNYSSELNVNALLLGDSALYLCASSLTVNTEAFFGQGTRLTVV.

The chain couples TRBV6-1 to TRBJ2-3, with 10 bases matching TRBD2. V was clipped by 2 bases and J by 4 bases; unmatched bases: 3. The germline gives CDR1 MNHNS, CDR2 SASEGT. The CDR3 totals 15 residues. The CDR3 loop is CASSEKAGGPDTQYF. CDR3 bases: TGTGCCAGCAGTGAAAAAGCGGGGGGGCCAGATACGCAGTATTTT.

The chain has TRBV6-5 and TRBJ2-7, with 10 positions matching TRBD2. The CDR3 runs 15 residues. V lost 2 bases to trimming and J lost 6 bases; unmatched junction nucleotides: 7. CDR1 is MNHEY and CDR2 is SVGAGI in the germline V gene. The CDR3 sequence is CASSYLAGAFAEQYF. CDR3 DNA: TGTGCCAGCAGTTACCTAGCGGGAGCCTTCGCCGAGCAGTACTTC.

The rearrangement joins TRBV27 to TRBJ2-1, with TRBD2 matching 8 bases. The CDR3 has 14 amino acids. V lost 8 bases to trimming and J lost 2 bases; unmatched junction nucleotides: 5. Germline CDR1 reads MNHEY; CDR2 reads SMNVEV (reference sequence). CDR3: CASCTSGAYNEQFF. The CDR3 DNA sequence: TGTGCCAGCTGTACTAGCGGCGCCTACAATGAGCAGTTCTTC.

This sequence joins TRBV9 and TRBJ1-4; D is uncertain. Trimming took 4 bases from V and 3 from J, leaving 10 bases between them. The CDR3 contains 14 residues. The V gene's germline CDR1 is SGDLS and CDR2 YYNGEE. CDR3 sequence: CASSPGFSNEKLFF. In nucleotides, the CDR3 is TGTGCCAGCAGCCCCGGGTTCTCTAATGAAAAACTGTTTTTT.

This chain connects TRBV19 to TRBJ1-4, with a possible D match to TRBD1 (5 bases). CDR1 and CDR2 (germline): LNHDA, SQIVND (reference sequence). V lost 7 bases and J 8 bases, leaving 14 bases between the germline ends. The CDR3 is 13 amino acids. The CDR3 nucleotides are TGTGCCAGTATCAGGAGGGGAGAAGAAAAACTGTTTTTT. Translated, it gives CASIRRGEEKLFF.

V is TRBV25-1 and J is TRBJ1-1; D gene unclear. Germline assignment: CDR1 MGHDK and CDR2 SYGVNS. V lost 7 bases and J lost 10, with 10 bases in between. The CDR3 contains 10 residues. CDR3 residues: CASNLPSAFF. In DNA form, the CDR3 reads TGTGCCAGCAATCTCCCCTCAGCTTTCTTT.